These 15 T cell receptor beta chains came from one sample sequenced in a study of T cell therapy after organ transplantation. Generated by immunoSEQ multiplex PCR, the TCRdb table keeps only in-frame clones and is missing some. The sample records 45,000 to 60,000 clones, around 93% being singletons. These TCRs are of unknown antigen specificity. This specimen consisted of CD8+ T cells from blood, obtained before autologous CMV-specific T cell therapy. These receptors were obtained from a human patient who had received a solid organ transplant and had CMV disease.

The chain has TRBV4-1 and TRBJ1-3, with a tentative D call TRBD1 (6 bases). Germline-derived CDR1 and CDR2 are MGHRA and YSYEKL. The CDR3 has 18 residues. The V end was cut by 0 bases, the J end by 0 bases, with 15 bases between. CDR3 DNA sequence: TGCGCCAGCAGCCAAGAAGGAAGGAGGGGGGTCTCTGGAAACACCATATATTTT. It is translated as CASSQEGRRGVSGNTIYF.

This clone has just one count. The rearrangement links TRBV7-9 to TRBJ2-1; possibly TRBD2 for D (5 bases). This CDR3 has 17 residues. CDR1 is SEHNR and CDR2 is FQNEAQ in the germline V gene (reference sequence). The ends were cut back, 5 bases at V and 0 bases at J, with 17 bases in the middle. In nucleotides, the CDR3 is TGTGCCAGCAGCCCCCACGGGGAACTGGGCTCCTACAATGAGCAGTTCTTC. Protein product: CASSPHGELGSYNEQFF.

The chain is built from TRBV6-5 and TRBJ2-5; D could derive from TRBD1 or TRBD2 (5 bases each). The DNA end favors TRBJ2-7, so the J call may be wrong. The CDR3 is made up of 11 amino acids. Germline V CDR1 and CDR2: MNHEY, SVGAGI. As DNA, the CDR3 is TGTGCCGCAGGGACCTTCTACGAGCAGTACTTC. Translating gives CAAGTFYEQYF.

The chain joins TRBV18 to TRBJ2-5; tentatively, D is TRBD2 (5 bases). V shed 5 bases and J shed 3 bases, with 16 bases lying between them. The CDR3 extends over 15 amino acids. Germline V gene sequence: CDR1 KGHSH, CDR2 LQKENI. CDR3 nucleotide sequence: TGTGCCAGCTCAGCACAACCCCTCGGGGAAGAGACCCAGTACTTC. The encoded protein is CASSAQPLGEETQYF.

The gene calls are TRBV13 and TRBJ2-1; no firm D call. Germline V gene data show CDR1 as PRHDT and CDR2 as FYEKMQ (reference sequence). V was cut by 5 bases and J by 6 bases, with 14 bases left in between. The CDR3 runs 14 residues. Here the CDR3 DNA reads TGTGCCAGCAGCCGGCAGACTTCCCCCAATGAGCAGTTCTTC. Residues: CASSRQTSPNEQFF. The full variable domain, rest sourced from reference TRBV13 and TRBJ2-1, is AAGVIQSPRHLIKEKRETATLKCYPIPRHDTVYWYQQGPGQDPQFLISFYEKMQSDKGSIPDRFSAQQFSDYHSELNMSSLELGDSALYFCASSRQTSPNEQFFGPGTRLTVL.

This chain connects TRBV6-6 to TRBJ1-3; TRBD1 agrees at 8 bases. The CDR3 consists of 14 residues. With 6 bases clipped from V and 3 bases from J, the junction kept 4 bases outside the gene matches. Looked up from germline, CDR1 is MNHNY and CDR2 is SVGAGI (reference sequence). CDR3 region: CASSQGAGGNTIYF. The CDR3 bases are TGTGCCAGCAGCCAGGGGGCGGGTGGAAACACCATATATTTT.

This clone was found a few times. The chain carries TRBV6-1 and TRBJ1-1; D is ambiguous. Trimming cost V 8 bases and J 5 bases, with 6 bases left between them. Germline-derived CDR1 and CDR2 are MNHNS and SASEGT. The CDR3 contains 10 residues. The CDR3: CASPGTEAFF. In DNA form, the CDR3 reads TGTGCCAGCCCGGGGACTGAAGCTTTCTTT.

V and J are TRBV13 and TRBJ2-7, with D perhaps TRBD1 (5 bases). The ends were cut back, 3 bases at V and 2 bases at J, with 8 bases in the middle. The germline V gene has CDR1 PRHDT and CDR2 FYEKMQ (reference sequence). The CDR3 is made up of 13 amino acids. CDR3 nucleotide sequence: TGTGCCAGCAGCTTGGGCAGGGCCTACGAGCAGTACTTC. The encoded protein is CASSLGRAYEQYF.

This rearrangement joins TRBV18 to TRBJ1-2; 8 positions match TRBD1. J lost 7 bases, V lost 3 bases, and 13 bases had no gene match. Germline V gene data show CDR1 as KGHSH and CDR2 as LQKENI. The CDR3 totals 16 residues. This CDR3 reads CASSPPKGQGAVGYTF. The CDR3 coding sequence is TGTGCCAGCTCACCCCCCAAGGGGCAGGGGGCGGTTGGCTACACCTTC.

The CDR3 reads CASSLDPGGTFYNSPLHF. The DNA for the CDR3 is TGTGCCAGCAGCTTGGATCCTGGGGGGACCTTTTATAATTCACCCCTCCACTTT. V gene TRBV5-5 combines with J gene TRBJ1-6; TRBD1 is a possible D gene (5 bases). The length of the CDR3 is 18 residues. Trimming pared 0 bases from V and 4 bases from J, leaving 17 bases between. Germline-derived CDR1 and CDR2 are SGHKS and YYEKEE (reference sequence).

The rearrangement links TRBV13 to TRBJ1-2, with 11 positions matching TRBD1. CDR1 is PRHDT and CDR2 is FYEKMQ in the germline V gene (reference sequence). Unmatched junction bases numbered 14, after V lost 2 bases and J lost 3 bases. The CDR3 sequence is 19 residues long. The CDR3 DNA sequence: TGTGCCAGCAGCTTATCCGCCCAAGGGACAGGGGGTTTCGACTATGGCTACACCTTC. Its protein product is CASSLSAQGTGGFDYGYTF.

This chain joins TRBV30 and TRBJ2-2, with D unclear. Germline assignment: CDR1 GTSNPN and CDR2 SVGIG (reference sequence). V lost 4 bases and J lost 2, with 11 bases in between. The CDR3 is made up of 14 amino acids. The DNA for the CDR3 is TGTGCCTGGACCAGTGGGCATAACACCGGGGAGCTGTTTTTT. This sequence encodes CAWTSGHNTGELFF.

This clone is a singleton in its sample. The rearrangement joins TRBV19 to TRBJ2-5; weak D call: TRBD1 (6 bases). CDR3 length equals 14 residues. V was cut by 7 bases and J by 5 bases, with 17 bases left in between. In germline, CDR1 is LNHDA, CDR2 SQIVND (reference sequence). The CDR3 loop is CASTRSRGGETQYF. CDR3 in DNA: TGTGCCAGTACCCGCAGCAGGGGTGGGGAGACCCAGTACTTC.

The chain is built from TRBV6-5 and TRBJ1-2; D is possibly TRBD1 (5 bases). This CDR3 has 14 amino acids. V lost 9 bases and J lost 0, with 14 bases in between. Per the germline V gene, CDR1 is MNHEY and CDR2 is SVGAGI. This CDR3 reads CASSGTEANYGYTF. Here the CDR3 DNA reads TGTGCCAGTTCCGGGACTGAGGCTAACTATGGCTACACCTTC.

The chain recombines TRBV19 with TRBJ1-1, with D hard to call. The CDR3 runs 15 residues. Germline V gives CDR1 LNHDA, CDR2 SQIVND (reference sequence). The V end was cut by 6 bases, the J end by 0 bases, with 14 bases between. The CDR3 DNA sequence: TGTGCCAGTAGCCTGCTTAGGGCAATGAACACTGAAGCTTTCTTT. Amino acid sequence: CASSLLRAMNTEAFF. Full variable domain (remainder filled in from reference TRBV19 and TRBJ1-1): DGGITQSPKYLFRKEGQNVTLSCEQNLNHDAMYWYRQDPGQGLRLIYYSQIVNDFQKGDIAEGYSVSREKKESFPLTVTSAQKNPTAFYLCASSLLRAMNTEAFFGQGTRLTVV.